What follows are 7 T cell receptor beta chains derived from one specimen sequenced in a study of blood T cell repertoires in COVID-19. The data were produced by immunoSEQ multiplex PCR, yet TCRdb's version contains in-frame clones alone and is incomplete. The sample lists about 200,000 clones; 94% were seen once. The sample was peripheral blood. Receptor source: a young man with COVID-19, enrolled during active disease.

The V gene is TRBV24-1, the J gene TRBJ1-2; D is perhaps TRBD1 (6 bases). Germline loops: CDR1 KGHDR, CDR2 SFDVKD. CDR3 length: 13 amino acids. V was shortened by 4 bases and J by 4 bases, with 9 bases between the two germline ends. CDR3 amino acids: CATSDRRGYGYTF. The CDR3 coding sequence is TGTGCCACCAGTGACCGCAGGGGCTATGGCTACACCTTC.

The chain combines TRBV5-4 with TRBJ2-5; TRBD2 matches at 10 bases. CDR1 and CDR2 from the germline V gene are SGHNT and YYREEE (reference sequence). The V and J ends lost 4 bases and 3 bases, in that order; junction bases with no gene match: 6. The length of the CDR3 is 15 residues. The CDR3 nucleotides are TGTGCCAGCAGCCCCCGGACTAGCGGAGAAGAGACCCAGTACTTC. Translating gives CASSPRTSGEETQYF.

The chain carries TRBV10-3 and TRBJ1-4; TRBD1 is a possible D gene (5 bases). CDR1 is ENHRY and CDR2 is SYGVKD in the germline V gene. This CDR3 contains 15 residues. Trimming took off 4 bases at V and 4 bases at J, with 13 bases between the two ends. The CDR3 loop reads CAISARQGYNEKLFF. The CDR3 DNA reads as TGTGCCATCAGTGCTAGGCAGGGCTATAATGAAAAACTGTTTTTT.

This chain links TRBV6-2 or TRBV6-3 with TRBJ2-7; 9 bases are shared with TRBD1. V lost 4 bases to trimming and J lost 4 bases; unmatched junction nucleotides: 5. Looked up from germline, CDR1 is MNHEY and CDR2 is SVGEGT. The CDR3 has 14 amino acids. Here the CDR3 DNA reads TGTGCCAGCAGTTCAACAGGGGGCGGGTACGAGCAGTACTTC. Translated, it gives CASSSTGGGYEQYF.

The chain uses TRBV4-1 and TRBJ1-1; 8 bases align to TRBD1. This CDR3 region has 17 residues. With 0 bases clipped from V and 4 bases from J, the junction kept 10 bases outside the gene matches. CDR1 and CDR2 (germline): MGHRA, YSYEKL. Here the CDR3 DNA reads TGCGCCAGCAGCCAAGACCAGGGGGCGATTTTGCTCACTGAAGCTTTCTTT. Translated, it gives CASSQDQGAILLTEAFF.

The chain has TRBV9 and TRBJ2-5; no firm D call. The CDR3 is made up of 15 amino acids. The germline V gene has CDR1 SGDLS and CDR2 YYNGEE. The V end lost 0 bases, the J end lost 4 bases, and 13 bases lay between the germline ends. The CDR3 sequence is CASSVGATMGETQYF. For the CDR3, the DNA is TGTGCCAGCAGCGTAGGGGCCACCATGGGAGAGACCCAGTACTTC.

V gene TRBV30 combines with J gene TRBJ1-3; 9 bases are a match to TRBD1. Germline V gene lookup returns CDR1 GTSNPN and CDR2 SVGIG (reference sequence). The CDR3 loop spans 15 amino acids. After removal of 2 bases from V and 4 bases from J, the junction contained 6 bases not matched to a gene. The CDR3 sequence: CAWSRTGDIGNTIYF. The CDR3 DNA reads as TGTGCCTGGAGTCGGACAGGGGATATCGGAAACACCATATATTTT. The variable domain in full, with the rest retrieved from reference TRBV30 and TRBJ1-3, is SQTIHQWPATLVQPVGSPLSLECTVEGTSNPNLYWYRQAAGRGLQLLFYSVGIGQISSEVPQNLSASRPQDRQFILSSKKLLLSDSGFYLCAWSRTGDIGNTIYFGEGSWLTVV.